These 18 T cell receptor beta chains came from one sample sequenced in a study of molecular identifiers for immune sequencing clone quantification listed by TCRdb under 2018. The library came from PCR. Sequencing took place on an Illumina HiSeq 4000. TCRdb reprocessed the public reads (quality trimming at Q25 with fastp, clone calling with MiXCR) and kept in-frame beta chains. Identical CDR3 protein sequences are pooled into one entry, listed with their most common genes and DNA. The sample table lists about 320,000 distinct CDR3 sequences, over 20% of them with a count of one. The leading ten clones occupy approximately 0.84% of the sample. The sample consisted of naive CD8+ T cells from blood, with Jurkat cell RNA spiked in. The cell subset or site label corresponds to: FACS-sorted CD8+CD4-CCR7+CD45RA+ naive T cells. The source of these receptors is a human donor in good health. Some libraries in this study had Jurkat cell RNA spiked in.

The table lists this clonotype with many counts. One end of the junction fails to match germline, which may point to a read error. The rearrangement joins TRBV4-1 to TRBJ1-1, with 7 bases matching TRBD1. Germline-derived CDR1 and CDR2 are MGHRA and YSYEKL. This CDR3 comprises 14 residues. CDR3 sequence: CASSQDSGGALALF. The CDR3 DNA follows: TGCGCCAGCAGCCAAGACTCAGGGGGAGCTTTGGCTCTCTTT.

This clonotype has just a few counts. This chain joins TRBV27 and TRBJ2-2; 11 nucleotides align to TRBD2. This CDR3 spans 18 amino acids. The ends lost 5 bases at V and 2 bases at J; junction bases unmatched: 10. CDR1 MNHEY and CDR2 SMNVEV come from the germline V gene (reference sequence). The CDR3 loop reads CASSPTLAGVLNTGELFF. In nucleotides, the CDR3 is TGTGCCAGCAGTCCAACACTAGCGGGGGTCCTTAACACCGGGGAGCTGTTTTTT.

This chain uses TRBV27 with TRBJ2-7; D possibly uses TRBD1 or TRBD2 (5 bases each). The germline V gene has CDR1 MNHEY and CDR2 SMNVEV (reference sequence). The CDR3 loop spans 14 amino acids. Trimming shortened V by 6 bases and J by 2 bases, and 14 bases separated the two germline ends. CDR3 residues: CASRNNLGAYEQYF. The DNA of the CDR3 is TGTGCCAGCAGAAACAATCTGGGGGCCTACGAGCAGTACTTC.

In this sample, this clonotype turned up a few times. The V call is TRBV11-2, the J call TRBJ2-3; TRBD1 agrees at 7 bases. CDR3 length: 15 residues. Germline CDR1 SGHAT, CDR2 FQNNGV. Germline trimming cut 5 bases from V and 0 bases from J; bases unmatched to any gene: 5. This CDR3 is CASSPPDRSTDTQYF. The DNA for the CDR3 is TGTGCCAGCAGCCCGCCGGACAGGAGCACAGATACGCAGTATTTT.

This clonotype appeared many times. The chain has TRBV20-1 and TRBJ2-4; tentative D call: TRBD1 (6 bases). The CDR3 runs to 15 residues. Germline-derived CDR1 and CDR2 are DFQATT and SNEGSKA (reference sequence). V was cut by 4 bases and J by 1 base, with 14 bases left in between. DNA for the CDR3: TGCAGTGCTATGACAGGTCATGACGCCAAAAACATTCAGTACTTC. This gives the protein CSAMTGHDAKNIQYF.

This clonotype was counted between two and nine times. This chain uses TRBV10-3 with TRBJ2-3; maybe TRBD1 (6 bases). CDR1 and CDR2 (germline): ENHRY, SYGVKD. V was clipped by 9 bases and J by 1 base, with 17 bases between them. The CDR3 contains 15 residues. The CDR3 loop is CAMDSGGRGTDTQYF. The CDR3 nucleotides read TGTGCCATGGACAGTGGGGGACGGGGCACAGATACGCAGTATTTT.

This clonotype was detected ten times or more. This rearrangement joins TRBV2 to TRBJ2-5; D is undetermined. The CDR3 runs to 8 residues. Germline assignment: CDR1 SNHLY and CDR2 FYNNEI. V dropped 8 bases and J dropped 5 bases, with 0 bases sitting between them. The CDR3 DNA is TGTGCCAGCGAGACCCAGTACTTC. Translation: CASETQYF.

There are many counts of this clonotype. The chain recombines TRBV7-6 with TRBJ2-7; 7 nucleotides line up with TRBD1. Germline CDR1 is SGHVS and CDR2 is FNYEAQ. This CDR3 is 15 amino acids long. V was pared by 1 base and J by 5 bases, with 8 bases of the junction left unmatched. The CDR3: CASSLESTGAHEQYF. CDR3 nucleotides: TGTGCCAGCAGCTTAGAATCAACAGGGGCACACGAGCAGTACTTC.

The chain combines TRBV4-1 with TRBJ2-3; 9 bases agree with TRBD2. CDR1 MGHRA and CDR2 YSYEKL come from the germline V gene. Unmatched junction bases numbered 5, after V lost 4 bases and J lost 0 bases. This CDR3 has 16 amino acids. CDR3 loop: CASSLSSGGSTDTQYF. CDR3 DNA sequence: TGCGCCAGCAGCCTCAGTAGCGGGGGAAGCACAGATACGCAGTATTTT.

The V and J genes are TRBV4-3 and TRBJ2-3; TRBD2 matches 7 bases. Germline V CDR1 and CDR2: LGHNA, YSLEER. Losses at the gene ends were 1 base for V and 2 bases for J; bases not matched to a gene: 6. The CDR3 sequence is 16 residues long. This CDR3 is CASSQGGGGITDTQYF. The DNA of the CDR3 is TGCGCCAGCAGCCAAGGGGGGGGGGGGATCACAGATACGCAGTATTTT.

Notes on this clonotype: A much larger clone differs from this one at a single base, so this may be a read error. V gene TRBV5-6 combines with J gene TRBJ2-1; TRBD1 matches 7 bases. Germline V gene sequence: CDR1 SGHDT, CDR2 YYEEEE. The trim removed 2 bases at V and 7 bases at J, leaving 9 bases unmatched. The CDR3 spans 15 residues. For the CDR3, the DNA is TGTGCCAGCAGCTTCCGGGAAAGGGGGCTGAATGAGCAGTTCTTC. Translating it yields CASSFRERGLNEQFF.

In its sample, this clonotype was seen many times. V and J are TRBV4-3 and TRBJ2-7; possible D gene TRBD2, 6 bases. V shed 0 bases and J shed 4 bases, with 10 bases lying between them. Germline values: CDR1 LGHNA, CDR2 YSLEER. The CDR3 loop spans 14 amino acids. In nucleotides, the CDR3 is TGCGCCAGCAGCCAAGATGCAGGGAGGTACGAGCAGTACTTC. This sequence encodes CASSQDAGRYEQYF.

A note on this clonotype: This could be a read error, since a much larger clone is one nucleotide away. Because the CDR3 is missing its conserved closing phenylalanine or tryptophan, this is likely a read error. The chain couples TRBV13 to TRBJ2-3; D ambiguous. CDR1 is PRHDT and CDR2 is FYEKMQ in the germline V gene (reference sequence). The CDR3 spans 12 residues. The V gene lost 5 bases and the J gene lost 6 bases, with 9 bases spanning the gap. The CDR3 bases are TGTGCCAGCAGCCCCGAACGCGATACGCAGTATCTT. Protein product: CASSPERDTQYL.

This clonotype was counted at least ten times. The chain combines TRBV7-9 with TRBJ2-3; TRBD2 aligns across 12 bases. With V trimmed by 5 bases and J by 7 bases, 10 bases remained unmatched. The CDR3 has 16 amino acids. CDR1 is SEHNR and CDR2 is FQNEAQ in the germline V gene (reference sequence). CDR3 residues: CASSPRLAGELYTQYF. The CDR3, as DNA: TGTGCCAGCAGCCCGAGACTAGCGGGAGAGCTTTATACGCAGTATTTT. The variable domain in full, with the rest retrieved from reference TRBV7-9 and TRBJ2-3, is DTGVSQNPRHKITKRGQNVTFRCDPISEHNRLYWYRQTLGQGPEFLTYFQNEAQLEKSRLLSDRFSAERPKGSFSTLEIQRTEQGDSAMYLCASSPRLAGELYTQYFGPGTRLTVL.

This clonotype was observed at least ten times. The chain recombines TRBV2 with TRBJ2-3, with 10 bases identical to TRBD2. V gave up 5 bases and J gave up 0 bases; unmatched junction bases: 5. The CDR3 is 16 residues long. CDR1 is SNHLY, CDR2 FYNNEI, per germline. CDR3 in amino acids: CASSPGLATSTDTQYF. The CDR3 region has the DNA TGTGCCAGCAGTCCGGGACTAGCGACTAGCACAGATACGCAGTATTTT. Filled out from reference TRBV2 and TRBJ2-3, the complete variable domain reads EPEVTQTPSHQVTQMGQEVILRCVPISNHLYFYWYRQILGQKVEFLVSFYNNEISEKSEIFDDQFSVERPDGSNFTLKIRSTKLEDSAMYFCASSPGLATSTDTQYFGPGTRLTVL.

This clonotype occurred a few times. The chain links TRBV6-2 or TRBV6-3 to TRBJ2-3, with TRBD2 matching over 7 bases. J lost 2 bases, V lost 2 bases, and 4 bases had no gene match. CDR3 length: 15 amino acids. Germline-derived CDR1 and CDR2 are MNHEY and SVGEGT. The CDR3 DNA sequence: TGTGCCAGCAGTTACGGGGCGGGGGTCACAGATACGCAGTATTTT. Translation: CASSYGAGVTDTQYF.

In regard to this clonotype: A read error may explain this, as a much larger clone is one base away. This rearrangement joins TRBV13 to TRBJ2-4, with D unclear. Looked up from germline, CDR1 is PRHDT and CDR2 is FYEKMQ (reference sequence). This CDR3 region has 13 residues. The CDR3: CAGSLERSYIQYF. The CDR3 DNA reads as TGTGCCGGCAGCTTAGAAAGGTCCTACATTCAGTACTTC.

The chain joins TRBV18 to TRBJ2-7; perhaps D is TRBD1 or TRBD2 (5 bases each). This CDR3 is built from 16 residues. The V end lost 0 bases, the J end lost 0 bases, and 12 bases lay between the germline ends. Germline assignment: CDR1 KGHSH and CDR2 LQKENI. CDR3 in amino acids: CASSPPKGRSSYEQYF. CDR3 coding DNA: TGTGCCAGCTCACCACCGAAGGGACGAAGCTCCTACGAGCAGTACTTC.